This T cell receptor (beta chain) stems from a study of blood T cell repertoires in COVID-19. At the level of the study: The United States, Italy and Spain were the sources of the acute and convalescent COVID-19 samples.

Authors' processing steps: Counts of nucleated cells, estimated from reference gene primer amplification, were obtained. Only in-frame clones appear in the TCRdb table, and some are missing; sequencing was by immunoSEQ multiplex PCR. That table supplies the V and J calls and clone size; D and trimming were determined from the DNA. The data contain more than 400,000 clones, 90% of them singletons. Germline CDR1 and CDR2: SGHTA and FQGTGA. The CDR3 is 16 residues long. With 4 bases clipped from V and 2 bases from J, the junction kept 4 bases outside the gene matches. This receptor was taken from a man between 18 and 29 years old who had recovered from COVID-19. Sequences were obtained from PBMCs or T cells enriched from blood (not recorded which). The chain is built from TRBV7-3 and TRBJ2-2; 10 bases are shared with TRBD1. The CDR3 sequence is CASSSDRGSNTGELFF. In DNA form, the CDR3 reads TGTGCCAGCAGCTCGGACAGGGGGTCAAACACCGGGGAGCTGTTTTTT.